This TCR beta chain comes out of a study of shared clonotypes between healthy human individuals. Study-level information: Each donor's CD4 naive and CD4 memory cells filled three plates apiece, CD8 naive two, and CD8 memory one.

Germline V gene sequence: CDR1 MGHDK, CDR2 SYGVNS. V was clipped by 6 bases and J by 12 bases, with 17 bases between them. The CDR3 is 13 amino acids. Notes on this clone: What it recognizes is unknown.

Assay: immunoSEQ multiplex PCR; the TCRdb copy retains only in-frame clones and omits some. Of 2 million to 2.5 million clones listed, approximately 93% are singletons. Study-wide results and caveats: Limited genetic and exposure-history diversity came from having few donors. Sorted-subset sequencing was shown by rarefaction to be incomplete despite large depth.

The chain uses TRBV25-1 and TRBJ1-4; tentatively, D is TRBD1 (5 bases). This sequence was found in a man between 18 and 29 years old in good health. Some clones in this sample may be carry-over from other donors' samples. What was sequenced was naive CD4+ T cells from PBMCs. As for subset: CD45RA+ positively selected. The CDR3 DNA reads TGTGCCAGCAGCAACATTGGGGGATCGGAACTGTTTTTT. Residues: CASSNIGGSELFF.